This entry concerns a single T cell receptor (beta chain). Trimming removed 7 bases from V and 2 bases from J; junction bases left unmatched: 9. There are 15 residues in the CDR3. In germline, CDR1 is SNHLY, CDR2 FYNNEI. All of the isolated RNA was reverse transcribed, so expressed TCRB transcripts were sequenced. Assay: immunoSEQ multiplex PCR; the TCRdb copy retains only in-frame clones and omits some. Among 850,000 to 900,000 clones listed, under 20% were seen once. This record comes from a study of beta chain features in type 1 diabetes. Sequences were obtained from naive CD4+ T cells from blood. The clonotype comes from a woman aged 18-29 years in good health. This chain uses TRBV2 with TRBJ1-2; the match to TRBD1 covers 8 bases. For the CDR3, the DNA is TGTGCCAGCACGTACATGCCAGGGGGCAACTATGGCTACACCTTC. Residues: CASTYMPGGNYGYTF.